This T cell receptor beta chain was identified during a study of beta chain features in type 1 diabetes. This clone was observed many times. The CDR3 loop spans 13 amino acids. With 5 bases clipped from V and 7 bases from J, the junction kept 3 bases outside the gene matches. Germline V gene sequence: CDR1 KGHSH, CDR2 LQKENI. Sorted populations were all over 98% pure. The study reverse transcribed the entire isolated RNA, so it sequenced expressed TCRB transcripts. Measured with immunoSEQ multiplex PCR; TCRdb has only the in-frame clones, and not every one. The sample lists 500,000 to 700,000 clones; around 15% were seen once.

The sequenced sample consisted of naive CD4+ T cells from blood. The chain combines TRBV18 with TRBJ1-4, with 8 positions matching TRBD1. The sequence derives from a man between 18 and 29 years old in good health. The CDR3 sequence: CASSSDRVEKLFF. The CDR3 nucleotides read TGTGCCAGCTCATCGGACAGGGTTGAAAAACTGTTTTTT.